The 19 T cell receptor beta chains below come from one sample, sequenced in a study of glioma-infiltrating T cells after dendritic cell vaccination. The method was immunoSEQ multiplex PCR; TCRdb's version includes in-frame clones alone and lacks a portion of them. In the table there are over 70,000 clones, around 80% of which are singletons. The specimen comprised blood, sampled before dendritic cell vaccination. The receptors originated from a human donor with glioblastoma.

As DNA, the CDR3 is TGTGCCAGCATCCAAGCGGCCGAGGGCTATGGCTACACCTTC. Protein: CASIQAAEGYGYTF. The rearrangement joins TRBV6-1 to TRBJ1-2; unclear D gene. This CDR3 region has 14 residues. Germline CDR1 reads MNHNS; CDR2 reads SASEGT. V dropped 7 bases and J dropped 4 bases, with 16 bases sitting between them.

The CDR3 loop reads CASSLVGIENIQYF. The CDR3 DNA reads TGCGCCAGCAGCTTGGTCGGGATTGAAAACATTCAGTACTTC. The chain carries TRBV5-1 and TRBJ2-4; maybe TRBD2 (5 bases). CDR3 length: 14 amino acids. V shed 0 bases and J shed 5 bases, with 9 bases lying between them. Germline values: CDR1 SGHRS, CDR2 YFSETQ.

The chain links TRBV7-2 to TRBJ2-7; weak D call: TRBD2 (6 bases). Germline V lookup: CDR1 SGHTA, CDR2 FQGNSA. V lost 4 bases and J lost 3, with 16 bases in between. The CDR3 runs to 15 residues. CDR3 region: CASSSGDSGVYEQYF. The DNA for the CDR3 is TGTGCCAGCAGCTCCGGAGATAGCGGCGTCTACGAGCAGTACTTC.

V is TRBV19 and J is TRBJ2-2, with 8 bases identical to TRBD2. CDR1 is LNHDA, CDR2 SQIVND, per germline (reference sequence). This CDR3 spans 16 amino acids. V was pared by 5 bases and J by 4 bases, with 9 bases of the junction left unmatched. The CDR3 DNA sequence: TGTGCCAGTAGTCTGGTGCCGGGAGGGCGCACCGGGGAGCTGTTTTTT. Translated: CASSLVPGGRTGELFF. Variable domain in full (rest from reference TRBV19 and TRBJ2-2): DGGITQSPKYLFRKEGQNVTLSCEQNLNHDAMYWYRQDPGQGLRLIYYSQIVNDFQKGDIAEGYSVSREKKESFPLTVTSAQKNPTAFYLCASSLVPGGRTGELFFGEGSRLTVL.

The chain carries TRBV6-5 and TRBJ2-7; TRBD2 matches 8 bases. This CDR3 is built from 13 residues. J lost 4 bases, V lost 5 bases, and 4 bases had no gene match. The germline gives CDR1 MNHEY, CDR2 SVGAGI. This chain's CDR3 is CASSPIAGYEQYV. DNA for the CDR3: TGTGCCAGCAGTCCAATAGCGGGGTACGAGCAGTACGTC.

The chain combines TRBV9 with TRBJ2-3; 11 nucleotides align to TRBD2. After removal of 0 bases from V and 5 bases from J, the junction contained 8 bases not matched to a gene. The germline gives CDR1 SGDLS, CDR2 YYNGEE. The CDR3 is made up of 17 amino acids. The CDR3, as DNA: TGTGCCAGCAGCGTAGAAGAGGGACTAGCGGCAATAGATACGCAGTATTTT. It specifies CASSVEEGLAAIDTQYF. The full variable domain, its missing parts supplied by reference TRBV9 and TRBJ2-3, is DSGVTQTPKHLITATGQRVTLRCSPRSGDLSVYWYQQSLDQGLQFLIQYYNGEERAKGNILERFSAQQFPDLHSELNLSSLELGDSALYFCASSVEEGLAAIDTQYFGPGTRLTVL.

V usage is TRBV28 and J usage is TRBJ1-5, with no clear D. Trimming removed 3 bases at V and 0 bases at J, with 12 bases between. Germline values: CDR1 MDHEN, CDR2 SYDVKM. This CDR3 is 16 amino acids long. The CDR3 loop reads CASSFPTQFSNQPQHF. CDR3 coding DNA: TGTGCCAGCAGTTTTCCCACACAGTTTAGCAATCAGCCCCAGCATTTT.

This clone was detected a few times. This chain connects TRBV7-2 to TRBJ2-2, with D uncertain. Looked up from germline, CDR1 is SGHTA and CDR2 is FQGNSA. The CDR3 extends over 13 amino acids. V lost 3 bases and J 6 bases, leaving 8 bases between the germline ends. The CDR3 sequence is CASSFRRAGELFF. The CDR3 DNA follows: TGTGCCAGCAGCTTCCGTCGCGCCGGGGAGCTGTTTTTT.

Comments on this clone: At one of its ends the junction is not consistent with the germline gene, which may arise from a read error. This rearrangement joins TRBV7-8 to TRBJ2-1; 11 positions agree with TRBD2. The CDR3 contains 14 residues. Germline V gene data show CDR1 as SGHVS and CDR2 as FQNEAQ. CDR3 sequence: CASSLAGGLNEQFF. As DNA, the CDR3 is TGTGCCAGCAGCCTAGCGGGGGGACTCAATGAGCAGTTCTTC.

The genes are TRBV14 and TRBJ1-3; D not resolved. V lost 6 bases to trimming and J lost 4 bases, with 7 bases between them. CDR3 length: 12 residues. Germline assignment: CDR1 SGHDN and CDR2 FVKESK. The CDR3 is CASSPSGNTIYF. The CDR3 nucleotides are TGTGCCAGCAGTCCATCCGGAAACACCATATATTTT.

The rearrangement joins TRBV5-1 to TRBJ1-6; TRBD1 aligns across 8 bases. V dropped 2 bases and J dropped 7; count of bases not matched to a gene: 8. From germline, CDR1 is SGHRS and CDR2 YFSETQ. This CDR3 region has 16 residues. The CDR3 region is CASSFSSGGSNSPLHF. The CDR3 DNA reads as TGCGCCAGCAGCTTTTCATCAGGGGGCTCGAATTCACCCCTCCACTTT.

The J gene is TRBJ2-2, the V gene TRBV19; 7 nucleotides line up with TRBD1. The trim removed 8 bases at V and 0 bases at J, leaving 6 bases unmatched. The CDR3 is 15 residues long. Germline assignment: CDR1 LNHDA and CDR2 SQIVND (reference sequence). The CDR3: CASRKGAANTGELFF. The CDR3 bases are TGTGCCAGTCGAAAGGGGGCCGCGAACACCGGGGAGCTGTTTTTT.

The J gene is TRBJ2-3, the V gene TRBV28; no firm D call. Trimming cost V 7 bases and J 6 bases, with 8 bases left between them. This CDR3 is built from 11 residues. The V gene's germline CDR1 is MDHEN and CDR2 SYDVKM. The CDR3 here is CASNLRDTQYF. Written as DNA, the CDR3 is TGTGCCAGCAACCTCCGGGATACGCAGTATTTT.

This clone came up a few times. J is TRBJ2-1 and V is TRBV7-7; 7 bases line up with TRBD1. Trimming removed 7 bases from V and 9 bases from J; junction bases left unmatched: 12. The CDR3 consists of 14 residues. Germline CDR1 reads SSHAT; CDR2 reads FNYEAQ (reference sequence). Here the CDR3 reads CASTPGTEGGEQFF. The CDR3 DNA follows: TGTGCCAGCACCCCCGGGACAGAAGGCGGTGAGCAGTTCTTC. The full variable domain, completed using reference TRBV7-7 and TRBJ2-1, is GAGVSQSPRYKVTKRGQDVTLRCDPISSHATLYWYQQALGQGPEFLTYFNYEAQPDKSGLPSDRFSAERPEGSISTLTIQRTEQRDSAMYRCASTPGTEGGEQFFGPGTRLTVL.

V and J are TRBV29-1 and TRBJ2-3; 9 positions match TRBD1. CDR1 SQVTM and CDR2 ANQGSEA come from the germline V gene. The CDR3 has 14 amino acids. CDR3 sequence: CSHHTRQGEDTQYF. CDR3 nucleotide sequence: TGCAGTCACCATACTCGACAGGGGGAGGATACGCAGTATTTT.

CDR3 protein: CASAWRGGSSYEQYV. The CDR3 bases are TGTGCCAGCGCGTGGAGGGGGGGGAGCTCCTACGAGCAGTACGTC. V and J are TRBV5-6 and TRBJ2-7, with D perhaps TRBD2 (7 bases). Germline V gene data show CDR1 as SGHDT and CDR2 as YYEEEE. This CDR3 region has 15 residues. V shed 7 bases and J shed 0 bases, with 17 bases lying between them.

The chain is built from TRBV7-9 and TRBJ2-7; 7 bases align to TRBD2. The CDR3 is 14 amino acids. Germline lookup yields CDR1 SEHNR and CDR2 FQNEAQ (reference sequence). V shed 0 bases, J shed 6 bases, and the junction held 5 bases outside the gene matches. The CDR3 DNA sequence: TGTGCCAGCAGCTTAGCGGGGGAGGGTTTCGAGCAGTACGTC. Its protein product is CASSLAGEGFEQYV.

The genes are TRBV2 and TRBJ2-1, with a weak D call TRBD1 (6 bases). Per the germline V gene, CDR1 is SNHLY and CDR2 is FYNNEI. There are 14 residues in the CDR3. Trimming left V 6 bases short and J 8 bases short, with 17 bases between. CDR3 residues: CASRIRGWLDEQFF. The DNA of the CDR3 is TGTGCCAGCAGAATCAGGGGATGGTTGGATGAGCAGTTCTTC.

The rearrangement links TRBV4-1 to TRBJ2-2, with 7 bases aligning to TRBD2. The CDR3 runs 18 residues. Germline values: CDR1 MGHRA, CDR2 YSYEKL. V lost 0 bases to trimming and J lost 7 bases; unmatched junction nucleotides: 14. The chain's CDR3 is CASSQDPPLTGGVGELFF. Here the CDR3 DNA reads TGCGCCAGCAGCCAAGATCCCCCGTTGACGGGGGGAGTCGGGGAGCTGTTTTTT.